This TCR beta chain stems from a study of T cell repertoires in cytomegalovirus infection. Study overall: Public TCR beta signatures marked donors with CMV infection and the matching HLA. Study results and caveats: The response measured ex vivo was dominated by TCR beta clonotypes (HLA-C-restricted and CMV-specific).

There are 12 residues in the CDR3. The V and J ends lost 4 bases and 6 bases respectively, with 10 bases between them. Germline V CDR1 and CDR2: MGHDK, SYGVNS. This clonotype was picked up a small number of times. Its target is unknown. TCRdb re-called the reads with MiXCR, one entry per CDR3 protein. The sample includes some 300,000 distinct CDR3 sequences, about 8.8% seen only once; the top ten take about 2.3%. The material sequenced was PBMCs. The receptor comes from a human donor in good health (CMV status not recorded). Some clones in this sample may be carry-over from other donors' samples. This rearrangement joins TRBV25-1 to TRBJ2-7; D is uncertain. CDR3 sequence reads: CASSATPLEQYF. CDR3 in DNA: TGTGCCAGCAGTGCAACACCTCTCGAGCAGTACTTC.